This T cell receptor (beta chain) derives from a study of cytomegalovirus exposure and HLA in healthy donors. Whole-study context: As an earlier analysis found, around 200 million T cells yielded 90 million to 140 million unique TCR beta sequences. Assignment to the Caucasian-associated ancestry cluster applied to more than 75% of the approximately 400 genotyped donors. General observations from the study: What a later analysis reportedly showed was that an Asian-associated ancestry cluster had fewer N-insertions than the approximately 700-donor mean. According to an earlier analysis, most TCR beta V segments yielded productive rearrangements about 87% or about 30% of the time.

Researchers ran the PCR with 60 Vbeta and 13 Jbeta primers. Using immunoSEQ multiplex PCR, the repertoire was profiled, and TCRdb retains in-frame clones only, with some absent. Of 110,000 to 150,000 clones listed, roughly 80% are singletons. The CDR3 is made up of 13 amino acids. Germline-derived CDR1 and CDR2 are LNHNV and YYDKDF (reference sequence). Trimming took 0 bases from V and 9 from J, leaving 11 bases between them. With regard to this clone: Its antigen is still unknown.

This TCR came from a woman aged 40 to 50 in good health and CMV-seropositive. Sequencing input: PBMCs. The J gene is TRBJ1-2, the V gene TRBV15, with D unclear. CDR3 sequence: CATSRDRGDSYTF. CDR3 coding DNA: TGTGCCACCAGCAGAGATCGGGGAGATAGCTACACCTTC.